The 3 T cell receptor beta chains listed next were all sequenced from one sample in a study of shared clonotypes between healthy human individuals. Libraries were prepared by immunoSEQ multiplex PCR; TCRdb keeps only in-frame clonotypes and omits some of them. The sample yields 300,000 to 350,000 clones, around 70% seen once. The sequenced sample was memory CD4+ T cells sorted from blood. The subset here: CD45RA-negative fraction. All receptors come from a man younger than 45 in good health.

The rearrangement joins TRBV18 to TRBJ1-2; 11 bases line up with TRBD1. The J segment lost 3 bases and the V segment lost 5 bases, leaving 11 bases of the junction unmatched. The CDR3 sequence is 17 residues long. Per the germline V gene, CDR1 is KGHSH and CDR2 is LQKENI. The CDR3 loop reads CASSSAGTGGSHYGYTF. CDR3 DNA: TGTGCCAGCTCATCGGCCGGGACAGGGGGTTCGCACTATGGCTACACCTTC.

On this clone: This CDR3 is also generated by other DNA sequences in the sample. This chain connects TRBV7-9 to TRBJ2-2; tentatively, D is TRBD2 (5 bases). V dropped 1 base and J dropped 1 base, with 7 bases sitting between them. Germline V CDR1 and CDR2: SEHNR, FQNEAQ (reference sequence). The CDR3 is made up of 15 amino acids. The CDR3 protein is CASSLGAGNTGELFF. Here the CDR3 DNA reads TGTGCCAGCAGCTTAGGGGCGGGGAACACCGGGGAGCTGTTTTTT.

The CDR3 sequence is CASSERERYTDTQYF. The CDR3 nucleotides read TGTGCCAGCAGTGAGCGGGAGAGGTACACAGATACGCAGTATTTT. The chain links TRBV6-1 to TRBJ2-3; TRBD2 aligns across 7 bases. Germline V gene data show CDR1 as MNHNS and CDR2 as SASEGT. The CDR3 has 15 amino acids. Trimming removed 3 bases from V and 2 bases from J; junction bases left unmatched: 5.